This T cell receptor beta chain was identified during a study of T cells in localized non-small cell lung cancer. Assay used: immunoSEQ multiplex PCR; TCRdb lists only in-frame clones, some missing. Found here are more than 45,000 clones, approximately 80% of them singletons; the top ten hold roughly 17%. The sequence was collected from a man between 35 and 75 years old with stage III lung adenocarcinoma. The sample in question was peripheral blood mononuclear cells, obtained before any cancer treatment.

CDR3 protein: CASSSQGVAKLFF. CDR3 DNA sequence: TGTGCCAGCAGCTCCCAGGGGGTGGCGAAACTGTTTTTT. The chain links TRBV7-9 to TRBJ1-4; TRBD1 matches at 7 bases. With 4 bases clipped from V and 11 bases from J, the junction kept 7 bases outside the gene matches. CDR3 length: 13 amino acids. CDR1 and CDR2 (germline): SEHNR, FQNEAQ (reference sequence).